This is a list of T cell receptor beta chains from one sample in a study of T cells after yellow fever vaccination. TCRdb used MiXCR to reprocess the 5' RACE reads, holding one entry per CDR3 protein. Counted here are hundreds of thousands of distinct CDR3 sequences, roughly 19% occurring once; the ten biggest clones make up roughly an eighth. The specimen was PBMCs, collected 15 days after the yellow fever booster vaccination. Source of these receptors: a man aged 30 to 45 who received the YFV17D yellow fever vaccine. CDR3s leave out the opening cysteine and the closing phenylalanine or tryptophan. The order of the fields is clone size, V gene, J gene, CDR3 protein. Size tells how often a clone was seen (once, few, many) or the class of an expanded clone, and some rows leave it out.

clone size: NA
V gene: TRBV5-1
J gene: TRBJ2-2
CDR3 protein: ASSRTGRGGELF

clone size: NA
V gene: TRBV6-5
J gene: TRBJ2-7
CDR3 protein: ASSYRDRATSYEQY

clone size: few
V gene: TRBV9
J gene: TRBJ2-2
CDR3 protein: ASSEEVGNGELF

clone size: few
V gene: TRBV20-1
J gene: TRBJ2-1
CDR3 protein: SARDWREAYNEQF

clone size: NA
V gene: TRBV5-1
J gene: TRBJ2-7
CDR3 protein: ASSSDRGSYEQY

clone size: few
V gene: TRBV28
J gene: TRBJ2-7
CDR3 protein: ASSPSQGRGNEQY

clone size: few
V gene: TRBV12-3/TRBV12-4
J gene: TRBJ2-3
CDR3 protein: ASTRGARESDTQY

clone size: many
V gene: TRBV12-3/TRBV12-4
J gene: TRBJ1-2
CDR3 protein: ASSLRGGYGYT

clone size: few
V gene: TRBV2
J gene: TRBJ1-1
CDR3 protein: ASSDLGENTEAF

clone size: NA
V gene: TRBV20-1
J gene: TRBJ1-4
CDR3 protein: SARAGTGDL

clone size: NA
V gene: TRBV20-1
J gene: TRBJ2-5
CDR3 protein: SARGAGAETQY

clone size: many
V gene: TRBV10-3
J gene: TRBJ2-2
CDR3 protein: AIRDYTNTGELF

clone size: NA
V gene: TRBV27
J gene: TRBJ2-5
CDR3 protein: ASSPGPPHPTQY

clone size: few
V gene: TRBV10-3
J gene: TRBJ2-7
CDR3 protein: AISTGTDYEQY

clone size: few
V gene: TRBV9
J gene: TRBJ2-1
CDR3 protein: ASSVDYLAGGPAQF

clone size: NA
V gene: TRBV24-1
J gene: TRBJ1-2
CDR3 protein: ATSELTGLYT

clone size: NA
V gene: TRBV20-1
J gene: TRBJ1-5
CDR3 protein: SASAANLDQPQH

clone size: NA
V gene: TRBV7-2
J gene: TRBJ2-7
CDR3 protein: ASSLRDIYEQY

clone size: many
V gene: TRBV5-6
J gene: TRBJ2-5
CDR3 protein: ASSRLAVRETQY

clone size: once
V gene: TRBV25-1
J gene: TRBJ1-4
CDR3 protein: ASSVARVEKLF

clone size: NA
V gene: TRBV20-1
J gene: TRBJ2-5
CDR3 protein: SARLGVLLQETQY

clone size: NA
V gene: TRBV24-1
J gene: TRBJ2-7
CDR3 protein: ATSDTGWEQY

clone size: few
V gene: TRBV9
J gene: TRBJ1-2
CDR3 protein: ASSEGDTEGYT

clone size: NA
V gene: TRBV20-1
J gene: TRBJ2-1
CDR3 protein: SARIAAGTSSYNEQF

clone size: few
V gene: TRBV7-2
J gene: TRBJ1-5
CDR3 protein: ASSQGTGTNNQPQH

clone size: many
V gene: TRBV7-3
J gene: TRBJ2-1
CDR3 protein: ASSFAGPYNEQF

clone size: few
V gene: TRBV27
J gene: TRBJ2-1
CDR3 protein: ASSYEGQGRGEQF

clone size: few
V gene: TRBV6-5
J gene: TRBJ1-2
CDR3 protein: ASSRTLSRYT

clone size: NA
V gene: TRBV29-1
J gene: TRBJ2-1
CDR3 protein: SVDDPGQVLNEQF

clone size: few
V gene: TRBV20-1
J gene: TRBJ1-2
CDR3 protein: SAMEGADYGYT

clone size: NA
V gene: TRBV9
J gene: TRBJ2-3
CDR3 protein: ASSVDRAGVSDTQY

clone size: few
V gene: TRBV3-1
J gene: TRBJ2-1
CDR3 protein: ASEQAHEQF

clone size: few
V gene: TRBV7-8
J gene: TRBJ1-3
CDR3 protein: ASSLVVGPSSGNTIY

clone size: few
V gene: TRBV6-1
J gene: TRBJ2-7
CDR3 protein: ASSRPPGHEQY

clone size: NA
V gene: TRBV23-1
J gene: TRBJ2-3
CDR3 protein: ASSQISTDTQY

clone size: few
V gene: TRBV2
J gene: TRBJ2-3
CDR3 protein: ARTGPTTDTQY

clone size: few
V gene: TRBV20-1
J gene: TRBJ2-3
CDR3 protein: SARDAGDTQY

clone size: many
V gene: TRBV19
J gene: TRBJ1-5
CDR3 protein: ASSVGYSNQPQH

clone size: NA
V gene: TRBV6-5
J gene: TRBJ2-2
CDR3 protein: ASSYSGTSGNTGELF

clone size: NA
V gene: TRBV10-3
J gene: TRBJ1-1
CDR3 protein: AIMGNTEAF

clone size: NA
V gene: TRBV10-3
J gene: TRBJ2-3
CDR3 protein: AISMGLAGGSTDTQY

clone size: few
V gene: TRBV20-1
J gene: TRBJ2-7
CDR3 protein: SARVVESSYEQY

clone size: NA
V gene: TRBV7-2
J gene: TRBJ2-3
CDR3 protein: ASSLDLYTDTQY

clone size: NA
V gene: TRBV7-2
J gene: TRBJ2-1
CDR3 protein: ASTLEGGLPEQF

clone size: NA
V gene: TRBV27
J gene: TRBJ2-7
CDR3 protein: ASSYSGFYEQY

clone size: many
V gene: TRBV6-2/TRBV6-3
J gene: TRBJ2-5
CDR3 protein: ASSYSGLAGEETQY

clone size: few
V gene: TRBV10-3
J gene: TRBJ1-2
CDR3 protein: AISGDSNYGYT

clone size: few
V gene: TRBV15
J gene: TRBJ2-7
CDR3 protein: ATRTGSASYEQY

clone size: NA
V gene: TRBV29-1
J gene: TRBJ2-1
CDR3 protein: SHSGRGQDHNEQF

clone size: NA
V gene: TRBV5-1
J gene: TRBJ2-1
CDR3 protein: ASSLVLGGDEQF

clone size: few
V gene: TRBV20-1
J gene: TRBJ2-5
CDR3 protein: SARAPLGETQY

clone size: NA
V gene: TRBV13
J gene: TRBJ2-1
CDR3 protein: ASSLEGNLAGTMNEQF

clone size: NA
V gene: TRBV20-1
J gene: TRBJ2-1
CDR3 protein: SARYGSYNEQF

clone size: NA
V gene: TRBV15
J gene: TRBJ2-3
CDR3 protein: ATSREEVRGPDTQY

clone size: NA
V gene: TRBV19
J gene: TRBJ2-6
CDR3 protein: ASSQKGYGANVLT

clone size: NA
V gene: TRBV7-2
J gene: TRBJ1-5
CDR3 protein: ASSLIRGEEQPQH

clone size: once
V gene: TRBV5-1
J gene: TRBJ2-5
CDR3 protein: ASSPYPRETQY

clone size: many
V gene: TRBV7-9
J gene: TRBJ2-7
CDR3 protein: ASNPGTASYEQY

clone size: once
V gene: TRBV7-2
J gene: TRBJ1-5
CDR3 protein: ASSSGAGGAQPQH